What follows are 31 T cell receptor beta chains derived from one specimen sequenced in a study of T cell responses to AZD1222 COVID-19 vaccine. Only in-frame clones appear in the TCRdb table, and some are missing; sequencing was by immunoSEQ multiplex PCR. The sample shows tens of thousands of clones, around 85% of them seen only once. The sequencing used peripheral blood, collected 28 days after the second AZD1222 dose. The receptors derive from an adult who received the AZD1222 COVID-19 vaccine.

DNA for the CDR3: TGTGCCAGTACGCCCGGGAGGGGATTCACTGAAGCTTTCTTT. Amino acid sequence: CASTPGRGFTEAFF. The chain joins TRBV19 to TRBJ1-1; possible D gene TRBD1, 5 bases. The V gene's germline CDR1 is LNHDA and CDR2 SQIVND (reference sequence). Deletions cut 7 bases from V and 4 bases from J, with 16 bases between. The CDR3 runs to 14 residues.

The chain is built from TRBV6-6 and TRBJ2-7, with D maybe TRBD1 (8 bases). This CDR3 comprises 14 residues. V was cut by 3 bases and J by 7 bases, with 16 bases left in between. Germline V gene sequence: CDR1 MNHNY, CDR2 SVGAGI (reference sequence). CDR3 in DNA: TGTGCCAGCAGTTATTATGACAGGGGAGGGGAGCAGTACTTC. Protein sequence: CASSYYDRGGEQYF.

Only a few counts were recorded for this clone. The chain combines TRBV5-4 with TRBJ1-2; D is unclear. The CDR3 consists of 15 residues. CDR1 is SGHNT and CDR2 is YYREEE in the germline V gene (reference sequence). With 1 base removed from V and 1 base from J, the gap between germline ends came to 11 bases. CDR3 sequence: CASSLWQDRNYGYTF. For the CDR3, the DNA is TGTGCCAGCAGCTTGTGGCAGGATCGTAACTATGGCTACACCTTC.

The rearrangement joins TRBV6-6 to TRBJ2-5; the D gene is possibly TRBD1 (6 bases). The CDR3 extends over 12 amino acids. CDR1 MNHNY and CDR2 SVGAGI come from the germline V gene (reference sequence). V shed 7 bases and J shed 4 bases, with 10 bases lying between them. This chain's CDR3 is CASKQGRETQYF. The DNA for the CDR3 is TGTGCCAGCAAGCAGGGGCGAGAGACCCAGTACTTC.

CDR3 in DNA: TGTGCCAGCAGCGTAACCTCATTAGAGGGCTACACCTTC. Translation: CASSVTSLEGYTF. The chain is built from TRBV9 and TRBJ1-2, with no clear D. Per germline, CDR1 SGDLS and CDR2 YYNGEE. This CDR3 region has 13 residues. Trimming cost V 1 base and J 8 bases, with 12 bases left between them.

The chain has TRBV4-3 and TRBJ1-5; D not certain. The V end lost 1 base, the J end lost 6 bases, and 10 bases lay between the germline ends. This CDR3 spans 14 amino acids. Germline V gives CDR1 LGHNA, CDR2 YSLEER. CDR3 sequence (DNA): TGCGCCAGCAGCCAAGCGGAGGGCGGTCAGCCCCAGCATTTT. Its protein product is CASSQAEGGQPQHF.

This chain joins TRBV9 and TRBJ1-6, with TRBD1 as a possible D gene (6 bases). This CDR3 is 16 amino acids long. Trimming left V 3 bases short and J 7 bases short, with 17 bases between. Germline CDR1 and CDR2: SGDLS and YYNGEE. Written as DNA, the CDR3 is TGTGCCAGCAGCGGGGATCCTACAGGGAGGAATTCACCCCTCCACTTT. Amino acid sequence: CASSGDPTGRNSPLHF.

The gene calls are TRBV27 and TRBJ1-1, with TRBD1 matching 7 bases. J was trimmed by 5 bases and V by 3 bases; bases with no gene match: 3. CDR1 and CDR2 (germline): MNHEY, SMNVEV (reference sequence). This CDR3 is 13 amino acids long. The DNA for the CDR3 is TGTGCCAGCAGTTTTCCAGGGGGGACTGAAGCTTTCTTT. Its protein product is CASSFPGGTEAFF.

This chain connects TRBV5-1 to TRBJ1-2, with D possibly matching TRBD1 (5 bases). Germline CDR1 is SGHRS and CDR2 is YFSETQ. This CDR3 has 17 amino acids. The V and J ends lost 0 bases and 0 bases respectively, with 15 bases between them. CDR3 nucleotide sequence: TGCGCCAGCAGCTTGGAGGGGCAGCGTGGCGCTAACTATGGCTACACCTTC. It yields the protein CASSLEGQRGANYGYTF.

The rearrangement uses TRBV7-3 and TRBJ1-1; D remains ambiguous. The length of the CDR3 is 15 residues. Trimming removed 2 bases from V and 1 base from J, with 11 bases in between. The germline gives CDR1 SGHTA, CDR2 FQGTGA. The CDR3 protein is CASSLSGNRNTEAFF. The CDR3 coding sequence is TGTGCCAGCAGCTTATCCGGGAACCGGAACACTGAAGCTTTCTTT. The variable domain in full, completed from reference TRBV7-3 and TRBJ1-1, reads GAGVSQTPSNKVTEKGKYVELRCDPISGHTALYWYRQSLGQGPEFLIYFQGTGAADDSGLPNDRFFAVRPEGSVSTLKIQRTERGDSAVYLCASSLSGNRNTEAFFGQGTRLTVV.

This clone has a single count. The chain links TRBV18 to TRBJ2-7; 7 bases are a match to TRBD1. J gave up 0 bases and V 6 bases, and 2 bases lay outside the gene matches. This CDR3 has 13 residues. Germline V gene sequence: CDR1 KGHSH, CDR2 LQKENI. The CDR3 sequence is CASSSGGSYEQYF. The DNA of the CDR3 is TGTGCCAGCTCCTCAGGGGGCTCCTACGAGCAGTACTTC. The full variable domain, its missing parts supplied by reference TRBV18 and TRBJ2-7, is NAGVMQNPRHLVRRRGQEARLRCSPMKGHSHVYWYRQLPEEGLKFMVYLQKENIIDESGMPKERFSAEFPKEGPSILRIQQVVRGDSAAYFCASSSGGSYEQYFGPGTRLTVT.

The chain combines TRBV7-9 with TRBJ2-4, with a tentative D call TRBD2 (5 bases). There are 15 residues in the CDR3. The ends were cut back, 3 bases at V and 0 bases at J, with 9 bases in the middle. CDR1 is SEHNR, CDR2 FQNEAQ, per germline (reference sequence). CDR3 sequence: CASSLRGIAKNIQYF. The CDR3 DNA sequence: TGTGCCAGCAGCTTGCGAGGGATAGCCAAAAACATTCAGTACTTC.

The chain employs TRBV6-2 or TRBV6-3 and TRBJ1-2, with D unresolved. Germline V gives CDR1 MNHEY, CDR2 SVGEGT. The V end was cut by 2 bases, the J end by 0 bases, with 10 bases between. The CDR3 spans 15 residues. CDR3 nucleotides: TGTGCCAGCAGTTACCCCGATGGGGCTAACTATGGCTACACCTTC. It encodes CASSYPDGANYGYTF.

The chain combines TRBV6-5 with TRBJ2-7, with 9 bases lining up with TRBD1. From germline, CDR1 is MNHEY and CDR2 SVGAGI. CDR3 size: 16 residues. With 2 bases clipped from V and 2 bases from J, the junction kept 7 bases outside the gene matches. CDR3 DNA: TGTGCCAGCAGTTACGTCCCGGGACAGGGAACCTACGAGCAGTACTTC. The encoded protein is CASSYVPGQGTYEQYF.

This chain connects TRBV7-2 to TRBJ2-7; maybe TRBD1 (6 bases). In germline, CDR1 is SGHTA, CDR2 FQGNSA. The V end lost 4 bases, the J end lost 2 bases, and 12 bases lay between the germline ends. The CDR3 has 14 residues. The CDR3 sequence is CASSSTGLTYEQYF. Written as DNA, the CDR3 is TGTGCCAGCAGCTCGACAGGTCTGACCTACGAGCAGTACTTC. The full variable domain, in which reference TRBV7-2 and TRBJ2-7 provide the parts outside the CDR3, is GAGVSQSPSNKVTEKGKDVELRCDPISGHTALYWYRQSLGQGLEFLIYFQGNSAPDKSGLPSDRFSAERTGGSVSTLTIQRTQQEDSAVYLCASSSTGLTYEQYFGPGTRLTVT.

This chain links TRBV19 with TRBJ1-5; D uncertain. The CDR3 is 12 amino acids. CDR1 LNHDA and CDR2 SQIVND come from the germline V gene (reference sequence). V was trimmed by 6 bases and J by 1 base, leaving 4 bases between them. DNA for the CDR3: TGTGCCAGTAGGCACAGCAATCAGCCCCAGCATTTT. Encoded protein: CASRHSNQPQHF.

The rearrangement links TRBV28 to TRBJ1-1; weak D call: TRBD1 (5 bases). Germline-derived CDR1 and CDR2 are MDHEN and SYDVKM. V lost 6 bases to trimming and J lost 10 bases, with 21 bases between them. There are 14 residues in the CDR3. The DNA of the CDR3 is TGTGCCAGCAGGGCTGAAACACGGGGGGGAGCAGCTTTCTTT. This gives the protein CASRAETRGGAAFF.

The V call is TRBV18, the J call TRBJ2-1, with 7 bases fitting TRBD2. CDR1 and CDR2 (germline): KGHSH, LQKENI. The CDR3 extends over 17 amino acids. V lost 0 bases and J lost 1; bases outside the gene matches: 6. The DNA of the CDR3 is TGTGCCAGCTCACCACCGAGTTCGCGGGGGTCCTACAATGAGCAGTTCTTC. Translation: CASSPPSSRGSYNEQFF.

V and J are TRBV11-1 and TRBJ2-7; 7 bases fit TRBD2. Losses at the gene ends were 3 bases for V and 12 bases for J; bases not matched to a gene: 11. The CDR3 totals 13 residues. Per germline, CDR1 SGHAT and CDR2 FQDESV (reference sequence). CDR3 sequence reads: CASSLRGTVGLYF. CDR3 coding DNA: TGTGCCAGCAGCTTGCGGGGGACCGTGGGTCTGTACTTC.

The chain is built from TRBV2 and TRBJ2-7, with 10 bases that match TRBD1. The CDR3 is 14 residues long. Per germline, CDR1 SNHLY and CDR2 FYNNEI. The junction had 8 bases not matched to a gene; V was cut back by 7 bases and J by 5 bases. CDR3 in DNA: TGTGCCAGCATCTTGGGGGACAGGGGCCACGAGCAGTACTTC. As protein: CASILGDRGHEQYF.

J is TRBJ2-7 and V is TRBV29-1; no clear D. This CDR3 spans 15 amino acids. Per the germline V gene, CDR1 is SQVTM and CDR2 is ANQGSEA. Trimming took off 7 bases at V and 0 bases at J, with 19 bases between the two ends. CDR3 region: CSALGGQAISYEQYF. The DNA for the CDR3 is TGCAGCGCCCTCGGTGGGCAGGCGATCTCCTACGAGCAGTACTTC.

V gene TRBV7-2 combines with J gene TRBJ1-3; 9 bases fit TRBD1. V lost 5 bases to trimming and J lost 11 bases; unmatched junction nucleotides: 13. From germline, CDR1 is SGHTA and CDR2 FQGNSA. This CDR3 is 15 amino acids long. The CDR3 region is CASSPRTGEMVAIYF. The DNA for the CDR3 is TGTGCCAGCAGCCCTAGGACAGGGGAGATGGTGGCCATATATTTT.

This rearrangement joins TRBV10-3 to TRBJ1-6, with D tentatively TRBD1 (6 bases). Germline CDR1 and CDR2: ENHRY and SYGVKD. The CDR3 totals 15 residues. The V gene lost 0 bases and the J gene lost 10 bases, with 13 bases spanning the gap. The chain's CDR3 is CAISESGRGESPLHF. DNA of the CDR3: TGTGCCATCAGTGAGTCAGGCAGGGGAGAATCACCCCTCCACTTT.

The chain employs TRBV11-1 and TRBJ2-3; D is possibly TRBD2 (5 bases). Germline lookup yields CDR1 SGHAT and CDR2 FQDESV (reference sequence). Trimming cost V 6 bases and J 4 bases, with 8 bases left between them. The CDR3 loop spans 12 amino acids. The CDR3 sequence: CASRTGSDTQYF. The CDR3 DNA is TGTGCCAGCAGAACGGGATCAGATACGCAGTATTTT.

This clone has just a few counts. The chain uses TRBV19 and TRBJ1-3; possible D gene TRBD1, 5 bases. The V end was cut by 7 bases, the J end by 0 bases, with 10 bases between. The CDR3 covers 14 residues. Germline loops: CDR1 LNHDA, CDR2 SQIVND (reference sequence). CDR3 nucleotides: TGTGCCAGTAAGGGGACCCACTCTGGAAACACCATATATTTT. It translates to CASKGTHSGNTIYF. The full variable domain, completed using reference TRBV19 and TRBJ1-3, is DGGITQSPKYLFRKEGQNVTLSCEQNLNHDAMYWYRQDPGQGLRLIYYSQIVNDFQKGDIAEGYSVSREKKESFPLTVTSAQKNPTAFYLCASKGTHSGNTIYFGEGSWLTVV.

The V gene is TRBV10-2, the J gene TRBJ2-1, with D perhaps matching TRBD2 (6 bases). CDR3 size: 12 residues. Germline V gene sequence: CDR1 WSHSY, CDR2 SAAADI. For the CDR3, the DNA is TGCGCTAGCTCGCCGGGAGACAATGAGCAGTTCTTC. Protein product: CASSPGDNEQFF.

The chain carries TRBV28 and TRBJ1-5, with no clear D. The CDR3 consists of 16 residues. Germline V CDR1 and CDR2: MDHEN, SYDVKM. V lost 3 bases, J lost 9 bases, and 21 bases lay in between. The CDR3 DNA sequence: TGTGCCAGCAGTTTTGGGGTCGGCACAGACGGTCGGCCCCAGCATTTT. It specifies CASSFGVGTDGRPQHF.

V and J are TRBV27 and TRBJ1-1; no clear D. Germline loops: CDR1 MNHEY, CDR2 SMNVEV (reference sequence). The V gene lost 3 bases and the J gene lost 6 bases, with 17 bases spanning the gap. The CDR3 length is 15 residues. CDR3 loop: CASSFRKGTPPEAFF. CDR3 sequence (DNA): TGTGCCAGCAGTTTCAGAAAGGGTACCCCCCCTGAAGCTTTCTTT.

V and J are TRBV5-1 and TRBJ1-2; tentative D call: TRBD1 (6 bases). V was clipped by 4 bases and J by 8 bases, with 12 bases between them. The CDR3 covers 12 residues. The V gene's germline CDR1 is SGHRS and CDR2 YFSETQ. CDR3 sequence: CASSTNREGYTF. The CDR3 DNA reads TGCGCCAGCAGCACGAACAGGGAGGGCTACACCTTC. The whole variable domain, remainder taken from reference TRBV5-1 and TRBJ1-2, is KAGVTQTPRYLIKTRGQQVTLSCSPISGHRSVSWYQQTPGQGLQFLFEYFSETQRNKGNFPGRFSGRQFSNSRSEMNVSTLELGDSALYLCASSTNREGYTFGSGTRLTVV.

This chain uses TRBV5-4 with TRBJ1-6; 7 bases map to TRBD1. The trim removed 4 bases at V and 7 bases at J, leaving 8 bases unmatched. CDR1 SGHNT and CDR2 YYREEE come from the germline V gene (reference sequence). The CDR3 is 15 amino acids. The CDR3 sequence: CASSPDLGGNSPLHF. The CDR3 coding sequence is TGTGCCAGCAGCCCTGATTTAGGGGGCAATTCACCCCTCCACTTT.

This clone was detected once. The chain is built from TRBV7-3 and TRBJ1-2; the match to TRBD1 covers 7 bases. Germline-derived CDR1 and CDR2 are SGHTA and FQGTGA. Unmatched junction bases numbered 5, after V lost 5 bases and J lost 5 bases. The CDR3 is 13 residues long. CDR3 in DNA: TGTGCCAGCAGCGAGACACAGGGGTATGGCTACACCTTC. Encoded protein: CASSETQGYGYTF. The full variable domain, in which reference TRBV7-3 and TRBJ1-2 provide the parts outside the CDR3, is GAGVSQTPSNKVTEKGKYVELRCDPISGHTALYWYRQSLGQGPEFLIYFQGTGAADDSGLPNDRFFAVRPEGSVSTLKIQRTERGDSAVYLCASSETQGYGYTFGSGTRLTVV.